This TCR beta chain was retrieved from a study of T cells in Graves' hyperthyroidism and ophthalmopathy. Findings and limits, study-wide: Using 13 V-J features, a model discriminated ophthalmopathy from stable hyperthyroidism. Peripheral blood also featured most of the thyroid clonotypes expanded above 0.001.

Germline-derived CDR1 and CDR2 are MNHEY and SVGEGT. This CDR3 contains 15 residues. Trimming stripped 7 bases from V and 7 bases from J, with 20 bases between. Exclusion of patients followed from uncontrolled infection, other autoimmune disease, pregnancy or lactation. Based on clinical symptoms, serum thyroxine and TRAb, thyroid ultrasound and orbital computed tomography, diagnoses were reached. Researchers took RNA transcripts and amplified the TCR beta CDR3 regions from them. The study used the HTBI primer set for a first-round RT-PCR of the TCR CDR3. TCRdb called the multiplex PCR reads again in MiXCR, with one record for every CDR3 protein. Of 600,000 to 700,000 distinct CDR3 sequences in the sample, 14% to 15% were seen once. Many counts were recorded for this clonotype. Its antigen is not known.

The sequenced sample was blood. This rearrangement joins TRBV6-2 or TRBV6-3 to TRBJ1-5; no definite D call. This receptor was identified in a woman between 40 and 55 years old with Graves' ophthalmopathy. The CDR3 loop reads CASTIDPGEHQPQHF. The DNA for the CDR3 is TGTGCCAGCACTATCGATCCCGGGGAACACCAGCCCCAGCATTTT.